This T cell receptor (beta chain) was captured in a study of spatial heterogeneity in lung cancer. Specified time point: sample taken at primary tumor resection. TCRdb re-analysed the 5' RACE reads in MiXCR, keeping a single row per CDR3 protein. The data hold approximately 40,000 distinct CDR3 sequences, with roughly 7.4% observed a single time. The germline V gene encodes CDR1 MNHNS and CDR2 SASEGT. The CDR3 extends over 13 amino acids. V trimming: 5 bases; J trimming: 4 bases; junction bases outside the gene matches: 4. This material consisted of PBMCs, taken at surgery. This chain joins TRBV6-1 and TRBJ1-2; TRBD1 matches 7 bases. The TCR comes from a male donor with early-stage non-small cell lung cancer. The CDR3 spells CASSLGQTYGYTF. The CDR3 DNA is TGTGCCAGCAGTCTGGGACAGACCTATGGCTACACCTTC.